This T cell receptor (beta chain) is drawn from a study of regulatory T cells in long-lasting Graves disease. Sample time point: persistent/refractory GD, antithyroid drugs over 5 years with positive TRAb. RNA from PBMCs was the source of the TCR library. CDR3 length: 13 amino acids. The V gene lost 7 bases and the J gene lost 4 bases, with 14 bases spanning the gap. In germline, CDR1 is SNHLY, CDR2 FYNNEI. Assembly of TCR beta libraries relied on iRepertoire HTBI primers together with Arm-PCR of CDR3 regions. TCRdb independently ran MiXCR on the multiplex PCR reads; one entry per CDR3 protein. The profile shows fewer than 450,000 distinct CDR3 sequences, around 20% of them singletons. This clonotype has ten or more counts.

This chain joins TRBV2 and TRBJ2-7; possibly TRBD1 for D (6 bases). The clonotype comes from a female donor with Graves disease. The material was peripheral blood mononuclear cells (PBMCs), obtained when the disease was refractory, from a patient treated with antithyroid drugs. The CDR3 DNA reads TGTGCCAGCACCCGGGCAGGGACATACGAGCAGTACTTC. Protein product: CASTRAGTYEQYF.